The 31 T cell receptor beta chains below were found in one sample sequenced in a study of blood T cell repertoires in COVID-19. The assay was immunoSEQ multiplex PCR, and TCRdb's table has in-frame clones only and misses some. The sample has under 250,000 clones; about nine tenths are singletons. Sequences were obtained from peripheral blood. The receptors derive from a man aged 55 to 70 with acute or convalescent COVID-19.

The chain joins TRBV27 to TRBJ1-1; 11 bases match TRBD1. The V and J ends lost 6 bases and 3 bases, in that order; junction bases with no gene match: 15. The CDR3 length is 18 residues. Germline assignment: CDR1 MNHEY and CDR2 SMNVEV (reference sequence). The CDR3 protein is CASRPGVRDRGTDTEAFF. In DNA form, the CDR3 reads TGTGCCAGCAGACCAGGGGTTCGGGACAGGGGGACAGACACTGAAGCTTTCTTT.

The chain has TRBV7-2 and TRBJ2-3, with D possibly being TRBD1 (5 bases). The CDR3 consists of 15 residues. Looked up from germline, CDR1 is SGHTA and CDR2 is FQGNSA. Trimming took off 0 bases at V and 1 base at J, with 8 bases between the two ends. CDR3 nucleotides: TGTGCCAGCAGCTTAGCGCAGGGTCGCACAGATACGCAGTATTTT. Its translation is CASSLAQGRTDTQYF.

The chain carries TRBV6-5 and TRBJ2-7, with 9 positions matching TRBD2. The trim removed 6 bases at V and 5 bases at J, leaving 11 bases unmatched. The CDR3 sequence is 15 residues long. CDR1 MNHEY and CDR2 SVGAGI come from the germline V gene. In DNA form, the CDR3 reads TGTGCCAGCAGACATAGGCGGGAGGGATACGACGAGCAGTACTTC. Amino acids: CASRHRREGYDEQYF.

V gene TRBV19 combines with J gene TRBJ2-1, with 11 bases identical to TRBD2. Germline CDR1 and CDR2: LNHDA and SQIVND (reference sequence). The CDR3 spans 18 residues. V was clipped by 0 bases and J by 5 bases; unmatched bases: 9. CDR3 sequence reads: CASSIDAGRLAGNNEQFF. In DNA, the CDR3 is TGTGCCAGTAGTATAGATGCGGGAAGACTAGCGGGAAACAATGAGCAGTTCTTC.

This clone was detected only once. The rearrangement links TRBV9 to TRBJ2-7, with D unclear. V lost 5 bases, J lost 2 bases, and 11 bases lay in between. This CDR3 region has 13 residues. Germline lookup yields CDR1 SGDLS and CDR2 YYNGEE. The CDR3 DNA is TGTGCCAGCAGTGGCCACCTCCCCTACGAGCAGTACTTC. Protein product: CASSGHLPYEQYF.

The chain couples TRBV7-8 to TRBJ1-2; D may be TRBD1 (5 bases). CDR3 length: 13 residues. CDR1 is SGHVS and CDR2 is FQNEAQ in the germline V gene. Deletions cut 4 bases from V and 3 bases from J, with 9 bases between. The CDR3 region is CASSSTVYYGYTF. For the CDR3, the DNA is TGTGCCAGCAGCTCGACAGTATACTATGGCTACACCTTC. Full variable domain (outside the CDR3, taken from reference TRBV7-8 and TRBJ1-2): GAGVSQSPRYKVAKRGQDVALRCDPISGHVSLFWYQQALGQGPEFLTYFQNEAQLDKSGLPSDRFFAERPEGSVSTLKIQRTQQEDSAVYLCASSSTVYYGYTFGSGTRLTVV.

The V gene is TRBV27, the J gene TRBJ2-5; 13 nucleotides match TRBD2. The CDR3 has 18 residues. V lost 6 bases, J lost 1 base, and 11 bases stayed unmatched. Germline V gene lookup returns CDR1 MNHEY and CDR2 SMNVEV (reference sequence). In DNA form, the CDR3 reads TGTGCCAGCAGCAGGACTAGCGGGAGTATGAGTGGCCAAGAGACCCAGTACTTC. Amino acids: CASSRTSGSMSGQETQYF.

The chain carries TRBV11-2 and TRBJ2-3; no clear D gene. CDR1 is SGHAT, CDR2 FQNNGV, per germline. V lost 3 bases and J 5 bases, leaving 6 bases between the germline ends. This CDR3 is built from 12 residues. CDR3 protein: CASSFPKDTQYF. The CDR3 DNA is TGTGCCAGCAGCTTTCCAAAAGATACGCAGTATTTT.

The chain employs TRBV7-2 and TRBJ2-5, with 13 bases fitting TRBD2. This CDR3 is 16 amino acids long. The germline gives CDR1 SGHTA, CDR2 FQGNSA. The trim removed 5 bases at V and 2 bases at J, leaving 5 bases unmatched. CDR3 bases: TGTGCCAGCAGCCCCGGGGGACTAGCGGGACAAGAGACCCAGTACTTC. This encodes CASSPGGLAGQETQYF.

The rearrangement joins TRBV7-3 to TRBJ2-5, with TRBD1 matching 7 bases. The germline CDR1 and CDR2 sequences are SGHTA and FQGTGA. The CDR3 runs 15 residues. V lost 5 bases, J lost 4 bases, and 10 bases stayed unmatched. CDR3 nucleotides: TGTGCCAGCAGCCCGACAGGGTCCTTTCGAGAGACCCAGTACTTC. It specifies CASSPTGSFRETQYF.

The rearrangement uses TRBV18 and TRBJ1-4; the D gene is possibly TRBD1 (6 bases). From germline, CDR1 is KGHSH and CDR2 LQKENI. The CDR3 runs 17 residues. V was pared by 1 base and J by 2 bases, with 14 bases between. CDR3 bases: TGTGCCAGCTCACCACAAACCAGGGGTGGGACTAATGAAAAACTGTTTTTT. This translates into CASSPQTRGGTNEKLFF.

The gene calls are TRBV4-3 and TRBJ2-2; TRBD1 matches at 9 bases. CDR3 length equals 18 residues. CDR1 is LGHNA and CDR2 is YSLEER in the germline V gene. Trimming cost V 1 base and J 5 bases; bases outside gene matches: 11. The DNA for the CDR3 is TGCGCCAGCAGCCAAGGGTCCCCCGGGACAGGGTATACCGGGGAGCTGTTTTTT. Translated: CASSQGSPGTGYTGELFF.

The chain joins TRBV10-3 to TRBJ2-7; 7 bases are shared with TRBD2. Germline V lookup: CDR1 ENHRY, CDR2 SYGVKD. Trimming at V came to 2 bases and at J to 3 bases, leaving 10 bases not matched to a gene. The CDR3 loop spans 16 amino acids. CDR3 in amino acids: CAISEGAAGDSYEQYF. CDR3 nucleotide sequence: TGTGCCATCAGTGAGGGAGCGGCGGGAGATAGCTACGAGCAGTACTTC.

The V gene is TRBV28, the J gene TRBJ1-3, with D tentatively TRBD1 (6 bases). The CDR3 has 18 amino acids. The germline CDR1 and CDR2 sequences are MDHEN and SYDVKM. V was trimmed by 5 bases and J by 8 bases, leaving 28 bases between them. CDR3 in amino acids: CASSTFLDSQDPGHTIYF. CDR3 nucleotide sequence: TGTGCCAGCAGTACTTTCCTGGACAGTCAGGATCCAGGGCACACCATATATTTT.

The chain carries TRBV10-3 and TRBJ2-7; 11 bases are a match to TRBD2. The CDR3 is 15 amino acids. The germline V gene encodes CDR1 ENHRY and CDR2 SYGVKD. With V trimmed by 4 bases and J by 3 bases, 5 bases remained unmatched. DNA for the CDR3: TGTGCCATCAGTGGTCTTGGGACTAGCGGCTACGAGCAGTACTTC. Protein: CAISGLGTSGYEQYF.

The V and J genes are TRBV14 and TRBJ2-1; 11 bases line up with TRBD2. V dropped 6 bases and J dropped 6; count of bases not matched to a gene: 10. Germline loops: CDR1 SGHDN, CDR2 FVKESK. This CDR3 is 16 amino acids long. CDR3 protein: CASSKITLAGGNEQFF. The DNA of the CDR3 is TGTGCCAGCAGTAAGATCACCCTAGCGGGAGGCAATGAGCAGTTCTTC.

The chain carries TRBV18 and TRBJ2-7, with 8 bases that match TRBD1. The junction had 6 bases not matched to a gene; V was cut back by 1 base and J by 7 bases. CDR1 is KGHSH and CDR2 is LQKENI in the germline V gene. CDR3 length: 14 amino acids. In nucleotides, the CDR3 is TGTGCCAGCTCACCACGTGACAGGGGAGGAGAGCAGTACTTC. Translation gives CASSPRDRGGEQYF.

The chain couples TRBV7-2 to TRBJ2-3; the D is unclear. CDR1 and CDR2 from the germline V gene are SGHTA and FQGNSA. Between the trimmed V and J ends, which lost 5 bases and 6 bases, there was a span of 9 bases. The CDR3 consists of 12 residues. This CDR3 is CASSPVLDTQYF. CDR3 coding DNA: TGTGCCAGCAGCCCGGTCTTGGATACGCAGTATTTT.

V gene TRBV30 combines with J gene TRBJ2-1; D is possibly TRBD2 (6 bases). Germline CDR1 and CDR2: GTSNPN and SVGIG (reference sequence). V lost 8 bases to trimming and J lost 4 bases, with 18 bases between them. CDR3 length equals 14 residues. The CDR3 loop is CAAYLAVGYNEQFF. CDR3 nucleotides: TGTGCCGCATACTTAGCGGTGGGATACAATGAGCAGTTCTTC.

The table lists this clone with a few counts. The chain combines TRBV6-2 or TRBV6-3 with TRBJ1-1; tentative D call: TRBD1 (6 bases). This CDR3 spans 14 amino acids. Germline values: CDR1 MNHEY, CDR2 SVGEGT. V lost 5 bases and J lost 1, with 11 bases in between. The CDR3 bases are TGTGCCAGCAGTACTAGGACAGCGAACACTGAAGCTTTCTTT. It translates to CASSTRTANTEAFF.

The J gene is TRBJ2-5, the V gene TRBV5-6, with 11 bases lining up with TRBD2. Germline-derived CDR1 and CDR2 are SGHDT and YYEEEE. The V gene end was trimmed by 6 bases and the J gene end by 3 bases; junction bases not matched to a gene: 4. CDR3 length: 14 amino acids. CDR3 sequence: CASNKLAGEETQYF. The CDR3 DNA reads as TGTGCCAGCAATAAACTAGCGGGGGAAGAGACCCAGTACTTC.

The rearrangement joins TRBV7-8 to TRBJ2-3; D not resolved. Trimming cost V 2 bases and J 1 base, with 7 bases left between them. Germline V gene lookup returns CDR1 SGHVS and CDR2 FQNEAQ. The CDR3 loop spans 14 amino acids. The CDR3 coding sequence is TGTGCCAGCAGCTTACTCATAGGCACAGATACGCAGTATTTT. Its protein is CASSLLIGTDTQYF. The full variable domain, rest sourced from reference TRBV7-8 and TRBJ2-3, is GAGVSQSPRYKVAKRGQDVALRCDPISGHVSLFWYQQALGQGPEFLTYFQNEAQLDKSGLPSDRFFAERPEGSVSTLKIQRTQQEDSAVYLCASSLLIGTDTQYFGPGTRLTVL.

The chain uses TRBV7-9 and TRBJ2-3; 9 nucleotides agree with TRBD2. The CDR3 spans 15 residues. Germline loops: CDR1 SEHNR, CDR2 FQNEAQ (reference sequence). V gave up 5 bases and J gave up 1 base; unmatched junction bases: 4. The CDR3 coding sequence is TGTGCCAGCAGCCGTCGACTAGCGGGCACAGATACGCAGTATTTT. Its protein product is CASSRRLAGTDTQYF.

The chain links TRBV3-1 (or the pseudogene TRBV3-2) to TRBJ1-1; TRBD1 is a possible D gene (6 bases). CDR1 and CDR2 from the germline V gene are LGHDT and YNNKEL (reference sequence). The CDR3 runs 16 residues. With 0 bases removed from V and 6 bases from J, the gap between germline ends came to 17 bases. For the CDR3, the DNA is TGTGCCAGCAGCCAAGAAGAGGGCAGGGGTTCCCCTGAAGCTTTCTTT. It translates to CASSQEEGRGSPEAFF.

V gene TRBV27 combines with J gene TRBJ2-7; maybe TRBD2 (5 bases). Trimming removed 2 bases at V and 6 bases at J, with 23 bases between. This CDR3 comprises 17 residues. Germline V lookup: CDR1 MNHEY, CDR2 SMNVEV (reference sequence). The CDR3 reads CASSLGEGIRHPGEQYF. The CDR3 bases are TGTGCCAGCAGTTTAGGTGAGGGAATAAGGCATCCGGGCGAGCAGTACTTC.

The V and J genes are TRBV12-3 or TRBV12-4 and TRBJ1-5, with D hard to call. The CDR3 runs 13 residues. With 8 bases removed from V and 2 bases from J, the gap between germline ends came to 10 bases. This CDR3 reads CASGTGGNQPQHF. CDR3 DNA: TGTGCCAGCGGCACCGGGGGCAATCAGCCCCAGCATTTT.

The CDR3 reads CASSSSGTQGIGAFF. Here the CDR3 DNA reads TGTGCCAGCAGTTCCTCCGGAACTCAGGGGATTGGGGCTTTCTTT. The genes are TRBV28 and TRBJ1-1, with D possibly being TRBD1 (6 bases). V lost 4 bases, J lost 11 bases, and 23 bases lay in between. CDR1 MDHEN and CDR2 SYDVKM come from the germline V gene. The CDR3 consists of 15 residues.

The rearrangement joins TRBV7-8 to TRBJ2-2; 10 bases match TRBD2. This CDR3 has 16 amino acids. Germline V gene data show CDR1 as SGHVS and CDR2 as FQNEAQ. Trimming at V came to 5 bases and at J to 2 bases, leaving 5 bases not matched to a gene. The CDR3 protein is CASSPRTSGNTGELFF. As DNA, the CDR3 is TGTGCCAGCAGCCCTCGGACTAGCGGTAACACCGGGGAGCTGTTTTTT.

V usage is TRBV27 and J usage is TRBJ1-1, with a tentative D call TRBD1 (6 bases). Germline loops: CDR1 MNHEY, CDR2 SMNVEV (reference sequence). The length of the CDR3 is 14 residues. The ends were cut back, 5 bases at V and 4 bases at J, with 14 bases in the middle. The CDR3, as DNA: TGTGCCAGCAGTACCTCAGGGGTCGGCACTGAAGCTTTCTTT. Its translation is CASSTSGVGTEAFF.

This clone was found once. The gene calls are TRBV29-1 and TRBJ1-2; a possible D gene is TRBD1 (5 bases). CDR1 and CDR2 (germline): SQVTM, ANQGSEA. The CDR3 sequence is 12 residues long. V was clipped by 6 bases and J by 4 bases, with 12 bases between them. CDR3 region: CSVGGGGYGYTF. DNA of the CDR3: TGCAGCGTCGGGGGGGGAGGCTATGGCTACACCTTC.

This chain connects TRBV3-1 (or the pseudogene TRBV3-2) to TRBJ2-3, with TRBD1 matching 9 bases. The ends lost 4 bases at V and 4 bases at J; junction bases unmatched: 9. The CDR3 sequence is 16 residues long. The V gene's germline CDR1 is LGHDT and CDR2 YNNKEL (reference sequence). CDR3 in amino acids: CASSRMTGGDADTQYF. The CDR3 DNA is TGTGCCAGCAGCCGGATGACAGGGGGTGATGCAGATACGCAGTATTTT.